The 28 T cell receptor beta chains reported below all come from one sample, sequenced in a study of blood T cell repertoires in COVID-19. The table came from immunoSEQ multiplex PCR; TCRdb's copy has only in-frame clones and leaves some out. Seen here are some 240,000 clones, roughly 88% observed once, and the top ten hold about 2.9%. Sequencing used PBMCs or T cells enriched from blood (not recorded which). These receptors came from a woman aged 40 to 55 who had been exposed to COVID-19.

The chain has TRBV7-3 and TRBJ2-3, with 8 bases aligning to TRBD2. The CDR3 covers 15 residues. The V and J ends lost 3 bases and 3 bases, in that order; junction bases with no gene match: 5. CDR1 SGHTA and CDR2 FQGTGA come from the germline V gene. CDR3 amino acids: CASSFGRGATDTQYF. Here the CDR3 DNA reads TGTGCCAGCAGCTTTGGGCGGGGGGCGACAGATACGCAGTATTTT. The whole variable domain, remainder taken from reference TRBV7-3 and TRBJ2-3, is GAGVSQTPSNKVTEKGKYVELRCDPISGHTALYWYRQSLGQGPEFLIYFQGTGAADDSGLPNDRFFAVRPEGSVSTLKIQRTERGDSAVYLCASSFGRGATDTQYFGPGTRLTVL.

Concerning this clone: A read error may produce the germline difference seen at one junction end. The chain uses TRBV5-6 and TRBJ1-6; D is possibly TRBD1 (5 bases). The CDR3 loop spans 11 amino acids. CDR1 is SGHDT and CDR2 is YYEEEE in the germline V gene. This CDR3 is CASSLEAGLTF. In DNA form, the CDR3 reads TGTGCCAGCAGCTTGGAGGCAGGGCTAACCTTT.

The CDR3, as DNA: TGTGCCAGCAGCTTGGGTAGCGGGGGGGCGGAGGAGCAGTTCTTC. Its protein product is CASSLGSGGAEEQFF. The chain employs TRBV7-6 and TRBJ2-1; 11 bases agree with TRBD2. The junction had 8 bases not matched to a gene; V was cut back by 3 bases and J by 10 bases. Germline V gene lookup returns CDR1 SGHVS and CDR2 FNYEAQ. CDR3 length: 15 amino acids.

The chain combines TRBV11-3 with TRBJ2-1; 11 bases agree with TRBD1. CDR1 SGHNT and CDR2 YENEEA come from the germline V gene. The CDR3 has 15 residues. The V segment lost 5 bases and the J segment 6 bases; nucleotides outside the gene matches: 6. CDR3 residues: CASSGQGAAFNEQFF. In nucleotides, the CDR3 is TGTGCCAGCAGCGGACAGGGGGCAGCCTTCAATGAGCAGTTCTTC.

The chain is built from TRBV7-2 and TRBJ1-2; 8 bases are shared with TRBD1. From germline, CDR1 is SGHTA and CDR2 FQGNSA. With V trimmed by 5 bases and J by 8 bases, 10 bases remained unmatched. CDR3 length: 14 amino acids. CDR3 amino acids: CASSGTGSRSGYTF. CDR3 in DNA: TGTGCCAGCAGCGGGACAGGATCTCGGTCGGGCTACACCTTC.

The chain uses TRBV5-4 and TRBJ1-2; D may be TRBD1 (5 bases). Trimming removed 2 bases at V and 0 bases at J, with 11 bases between. The CDR3 has 15 residues. From germline, CDR1 is SGHNT and CDR2 YYREEE (reference sequence). CDR3 loop: CASSFTGSTNYGYTF. CDR3 nucleotides: TGTGCCAGCAGCTTTACAGGATCTACTAACTATGGCTACACCTTC.

This clone was seen a handful of times. The CDR3 is CASRRSTDTQYF. The DNA for the CDR3 is TGTGCCAGCAGGCGGAGCACAGATACGCAGTATTTT. The chain has TRBV5-5 and TRBJ2-3; no firm D call. V dropped 5 bases and J dropped 0 bases, with 4 bases sitting between them. The CDR3 loop spans 12 amino acids. Germline CDR1 reads SGHKS; CDR2 reads YYEKEE (reference sequence).

Note on this clone: At one end the junction does not follow the germline gene, possibly because of a read error. V usage is TRBV10-2 and J usage is TRBJ1-1, with D unclear. CDR3 length: 15 amino acids. Germline V lookup: CDR1 WSHSY, CDR2 SAAADI. The CDR3 nucleotides read TGCGCCAGCAGTGAAGAACGGGGTATGAACACTGAAACTTTCTTT. The encoded protein is CASSEERGMNTETFF.

The chain combines TRBV29-1 with TRBJ1-2; 7 nucleotides align to TRBD1. Germline V gene lookup returns CDR1 SQVTM and CDR2 ANQGSEA. CDR3 length: 14 amino acids. V dropped 7 bases and J dropped 4; count of bases not matched to a gene: 12. CDR3 protein: CSASSHDRAYGYTF. The CDR3 nucleotides read TGCAGCGCTTCCTCCCATGACAGGGCCTATGGCTACACCTTC.

The V and J genes are TRBV10-3 and TRBJ1-2, with D possibly matching TRBD1 (6 bases). The CDR3 consists of 15 residues. Per germline, CDR1 ENHRY and CDR2 SYGVKD. V lost 5 bases and J 0 bases, leaving 13 bases between the germline ends. As DNA, the CDR3 is TGTGCCATCAGTCAACCCGGGACAACTAACTATGGCTACACCTTC. Its protein is CAISQPGTTNYGYTF.

V gene TRBV10-3 combines with J gene TRBJ1-1; 9 nucleotides align to TRBD1. V lost 6 bases to trimming and J lost 4 bases; unmatched junction nucleotides: 6. Germline values: CDR1 ENHRY, CDR2 SYGVKD. CDR3 length: 14 residues. CDR3: CAIRGQGRGTEAFF. The CDR3, as DNA: TGTGCCATCAGGGGACAGGGCAGGGGCACTGAAGCTTTCTTT.

V usage is TRBV21-1 and J usage is TRBJ1-2. TRBV21-1 is flagged as a pseudogene. The CDR3 consists of 14 residues. CDR3 region: CASSAFQIHYGYTF. The DNA for the CDR3 is TGTGCCAGCAGCGCGTTTCAAATCCACTATGGCTACACCTTC.

V and J are TRBV11-2 and TRBJ2-5, with D possibly matching TRBD2 (5 bases). Germline CDR1 is SGHAT and CDR2 is FQNNGV. The ends were cut back, 0 bases at V and 3 bases at J, with 20 bases in the middle. This CDR3 region has 18 residues. This CDR3 is CASSLDTGSDPRKETQYF. CDR3 in DNA: TGTGCCAGCAGCTTAGATACTGGGAGCGATCCCCGAAAAGAGACCCAGTACTTC.

This rearrangement joins TRBV30 to TRBJ1-3; possible D gene TRBD1, 6 bases. The V and J ends lost 2 bases and 2 bases respectively, with 13 bases between them. CDR1 and CDR2 (germline): GTSNPN, SVGIG (reference sequence). The CDR3 length is 15 residues. The chain's CDR3 is CAWSLGEGAGNTIYF. DNA for the CDR3: TGTGCCTGGAGTCTGGGTGAGGGGGCTGGAAACACCATATATTTT.

The chain joins TRBV24-1 to TRBJ1-5, with 10 positions matching TRBD1. The CDR3 loop spans 15 amino acids. Germline CDR1 is KGHDR and CDR2 is SFDVKD. Trimming at V came to 7 bases and at J to 7 bases, leaving 9 bases not matched to a gene. The CDR3, as DNA: TGTGCCACCAGGTCGGGGCGGGACAGGGGACAGCCCCAGCATTTT. It codes for CATRSGRDRGQPQHF.

The rearrangement joins TRBV7-7 to TRBJ2-7; 7 bases align to TRBD2. CDR1 and CDR2 (germline): SSHAT, FNYEAQ (reference sequence). Trimming took 2 bases from V and 5 from J; bases not matched to a gene: 6. This CDR3 is 14 amino acids long. The CDR3 reads CASSLSGGNHEQYF. In DNA, the CDR3 is TGTGCCAGCAGCTTATCCGGGGGGAATCACGAGCAGTACTTC.

The chain combines TRBV19 with TRBJ1-5, with 9 nucleotides matching TRBD1. This CDR3 has 14 amino acids. Germline loops: CDR1 LNHDA, CDR2 SQIVND (reference sequence). The junction had 2 bases not matched to a gene; V was cut back by 5 bases and J by 3 bases. The CDR3 sequence is CASSDRGFNQPQHF. In nucleotides, the CDR3 is TGTGCCAGTAGTGACAGGGGGTTCAATCAGCCCCAGCATTTT.

The chain's CDR3 is CASSVGVSGTRTDTQYF. CDR3 in DNA: TGTGCCAGCAGCGTAGGAGTTAGCGGGACCCGCACAGATACGCAGTATTTT. J is TRBJ2-3 and V is TRBV9, with 8 positions matching TRBD2. The CDR3 loop spans 17 amino acids. The germline CDR1 and CDR2 sequences are SGDLS and YYNGEE. With V trimmed by 0 bases and J by 1 base, 7 bases remained unmatched.

This clone occurred many times. The J gene is TRBJ1-4, the V gene TRBV30; weak D call: TRBD1 (5 bases). The V gene's germline CDR1 is GTSNPN and CDR2 SVGIG (reference sequence). V dropped 1 base and J dropped 3 bases, with 12 bases sitting between them. The CDR3 consists of 15 residues. The CDR3 DNA reads as TGTGCCTGGAGTGCGCCAGGGTTATCTAATGAAAAACTGTTTTTT. Translating gives CAWSAPGLSNEKLFF.

CDR3 DNA: TGTGCCAGCAGCTCAACAGGGTTATACGGAAACACCATATATTTT. This sequence encodes CASSSTGLYGNTIYF. The J gene is TRBJ1-3, the V gene TRBV5-8, with D possibly TRBD1 on 6 matching bases. Germline CDR1 reads SGHTS; CDR2 reads YDEGEE. The CDR3 is 15 amino acids. Trimming shortened V by 3 bases and J by 4 bases, and 14 bases separated the two germline ends.

The chain couples TRBV29-1 to TRBJ1-1; D gene ambiguous. Trimming left V 2 bases short and J 4 bases short, with 11 bases between. The CDR3 sequence is 13 residues long. Germline assignment: CDR1 SQVTM and CDR2 ANQGSEA. The CDR3 reads CSVERRKSTEAFF. For the CDR3, the DNA is TGCAGCGTTGAAAGGAGGAAAAGCACTGAAGCTTTCTTT.

V gene TRBV6-2 or TRBV6-3 combines with J gene TRBJ1-2; D perhaps matches TRBD1 (5 bases). The germline gives CDR1 MNHEY, CDR2 SVGEGT. Trimming removed 2 bases at V and 3 bases at J, with 13 bases between. The CDR3 consists of 15 residues. The CDR3 DNA follows: TGTGCCAGCAGTTACGGGTTAAGGGGCGACTATGGCTACACCTTC. Translation gives CASSYGLRGDYGYTF.

The DNA for the CDR3 is TGTGCCAGCAGAGCGGGAACGAACACCGGGGAGCTGTTTTTT. Protein: CASRAGTNTGELFF. The chain uses TRBV11-3 and TRBJ2-2; 7 bases fit TRBD2. The ends lost 6 bases at V and 0 bases at J; junction bases unmatched: 1. This CDR3 is 14 amino acids long. Germline CDR1 SGHNT, CDR2 YENEEA.

The CDR3 coding sequence is TGTGCCAGCAGCGTCGACATACAAGAGACCCAGTACTTC. Residues: CASSVDIQETQYF. The chain links TRBV5-4 to TRBJ2-5; no clear D gene. Per germline, CDR1 SGHNT and CDR2 YYREEE (reference sequence). V lost 4 bases and J 2 bases, leaving 9 bases between the germline ends. This CDR3 region has 13 residues. Full variable domain (remainder filled in from reference TRBV5-4 and TRBJ2-5): ETGVTQSPTHLIKTRGQQVTLRCSSQSGHNTVSWYQQALGQGPQFIFQYYREEENGRGNFPPRFSGLQFPNYSSELNVNALELDDSALYLCASSVDIQETQYFGPGTRLLVL.

The J gene is TRBJ1-2, the V gene TRBV28; TRBD1 might be the D (6 bases). Trimming pared 1 base from V and 4 bases from J, leaving 10 bases between. CDR1 and CDR2 from the germline V gene are MDHEN and SYDVKM. The CDR3 loop spans 14 amino acids. The CDR3 protein is CASSLSYRAYGYTF. Written as DNA, the CDR3 is TGTGCCAGCAGTTTATCATACAGGGCCTATGGCTACACCTTC.

The J gene is TRBJ2-2, the V gene TRBV9; the D is unclear. The CDR3 spans 16 residues. Germline-derived CDR1 and CDR2 are SGDLS and YYNGEE. V lost 3 bases, J lost 1 base, and 13 bases lay in between. The CDR3 loop reads CASSDNPGGNTGELFF. For the CDR3, the DNA is TGTGCCAGCAGCGACAATCCCGGCGGGAACACCGGGGAGCTGTTTTTT.

The chain links TRBV7-3 to TRBJ2-7; D is ambiguous. The CDR3 contains 12 residues. Per the germline V gene, CDR1 is SGHTA and CDR2 is FQGTGA. The ends were cut back, 4 bases at V and 4 bases at J, with 8 bases in the middle. CDR3 sequence (DNA): TGTGCCAGCAGCTCCCCTTCGTACGAGCAGTACTTC. Residues: CASSSPSYEQYF.

This clone has at least ten counts. This sequence joins TRBV5-1 and TRBJ2-7; the match to TRBD1 covers 8 bases. Trimming removed 4 bases from V and 8 bases from J; junction bases left unmatched: 11. CDR1 SGHRS and CDR2 YFSETQ come from the germline V gene. The CDR3 runs 14 residues. CDR3 region: CASSMDRESLKQYF. Here the CDR3 DNA reads TGCGCCAGCAGCATGGACAGGGAATCCTTGAAGCAGTACTTC.